The rows below give T cell receptor beta chains drawn from one sample of a study of blood T cell repertoires in COVID-19. Some clones are missing from TCRdb's copy, which holds only in-frame ones; the method was immunoSEQ multiplex PCR. The profile shows approximately 200,000 clones, over 65% of them singletons. Sequences were obtained from peripheral blood. These receptors came from a person between 65 and 79 years old with COVID-19, enrolled during active disease. CDR3s include the opening cysteine and the closing phenylalanine or tryptophan. D genes are given only for firm matches. Size is stated for part of the rows, as once, few or many counts, or as a class when the clone is expanded.

V	D	size	J	CDR3	DNA
TRBV28	TRBD1	few	TRBJ1-2	CASSAPQGAYGYTF	TGTGCCAGCAGTGCACCCCAGGGGGCATATGGCTACACCTTC
TRBV7-8	TRBD2	.	TRBJ2-3	CASSLFPPSGRKYADTQYF	TGTGCCAGCAGCTTATTCCCTCCTAGCGGGAGGAAATACGCAGATACGCAGTATTTT
TRBV19	TRBD1	.	TRBJ2-7	CATQPYGQGNYEQYF	TGTGCCACCCAACCCTATGGACAGGGTAACTACGAGCAGTACTTC
TRBV18	.	.	TRBJ1-1	CASSPSGGMNTEAFF	TGTGCCAGCTCACCCTCGGGAGGCATGAACACTGAAGCTTTCTTT
TRBV19	.	once	TRBJ2-2	CASSRRDTKNTGELFF	TGTGCCAGTAGCAGACGGGACACCAAGAACACCGGGGAGCTGTTTTTT
TRBV18	.	.	TRBJ2-7	CASSPYSSDEQYF	TGTGCCAGCTCCCCATATTCCTCGGACGAGCAGTACTTC
TRBV19	.	.	TRBJ2-2	CASSIYPGELFF	TGTGCCAGTAGTATATATCCCGGGGAGCTGTTTTTT
TRBV19	.	once	TRBJ1-5	CASSTGRSGNQPQHF	TGTGCCAGTAGTACAGGGCGCTCGGGCAATCAGCCCCAGCATTTT
TRBV19	.	.	TRBJ1-1	CASSLAGRTEAFF	TGTGCCAGTAGTTTGGCAGGGCGGACTGAAGCTTTCTTT
TRBV19	.	.	TRBJ1-1	CASSIRGVGYTEAFF	TGTGCCAGTAGTATCCGGGGAGTTGGGTACACTGAAGCTTTCTTT
TRBV29-1	TRBD2	.	TRBJ2-5	CSARGAGRGRETQYF	TGCAGCGCCCGGGGCGCGGGGAGGGGAAGGGAGACCCAGTACTTC
TRBV3-1/TRBV3-2	TRBD2	.	TRBJ2-2	CASSRFLERLAGGPGLSAGELFF	TGTGCCAGCAGCCGATTCCTTGAGCGACTAGCGGGGGGGCCGGGTTTGTCGGCCGGGGAGCTGTTTTTT
TRBV28	TRBD1	.	TRBJ2-1	CASSSWTGGWGEQFF	TGTGCCAGCAGTTCCTGGACAGGGGGCTGGGGTGAGCAGTTCTTC
TRBV28	TRBD2	.	TRBJ2-5	CASSFGLAVETQYF	TGTGCCAGCAGTTTTGGCCTAGCGGTAGAGACCCAGTACTTC
TRBV20-1	.	.	TRBJ1-5	CSARGGQPQHF	TGCAGTGCTAGAGGCGGTCAGCCCCAGCATTTT
TRBV4-3	.	once	TRBJ2-2	CASSHGRGSGELFF	TGCGCCAGCAGCCACGGTAGGGGGTCCGGGGAGCTGTTTTTT
TRBV24-1	TRBD2	.	TRBJ2-3	CATSDPSFVASSSGSRVDTQYF	TGTGCCACCAGTGATCCCTCGTTCGTAGCTTCGTCTAGCGGGAGCAGGGTAGATACGCAGTATTTT
TRBV7-9	.	.	TRBJ1-2	CASIDLSGWNYGYTF	TGTGCCAGCATAGACCTAAGCGGGTGGAACTATGGCTACACCTTC
TRBV29-1	.	.	TRBJ1-2	CSAGTSFGYTF	TGCAGCGCTGGGACATCGTTTGGCTACACCTTC
TRBV10-1	.	.	TRBJ1-6	CAAERGSPLHF	TGCGCCGCCGAGAGAGGCTCACCCCTCCACTTT
TRBV6-2/TRBV6-3	TRBD2	many	TRBJ2-1	CASSLMASGSSEQFF	TGTGCCAGCAGTTTAATGGCTAGCGGGAGTAGTGAGCAGTTCTTC
TRBV10-3	TRBD2	once	TRBJ2-5	CAISQGTSGSQETQYF	TGTGCCATCAGTCAAGGGACTAGCGGGAGCCAAGAGACCCAGTACTTC
TRBV18	TRBD1	.	TRBJ2-2	CASSQGQGLSTGELFF	TGTGCCAGCTCACAGGGACAGGGCCTGAGCACCGGGGAGCTGTTTTTT
TRBV5-4	.	.	TRBJ1-1	CASSTSNRGTEAFF	TGTGCCAGCAGCACTAGCAACCGAGGCACTGAAGCTTTCTTT
TRBV7-6	TRBD2	.	TRBJ2-2	CASSPVGGTGELFF	TGTGCCAGCAGCCCGGTGGGGGGGACCGGGGAGCTGTTTTTT
TRBV5-4	TRBD1	.	TRBJ1-2	CASSLGQGPTLLRGYTF	TGTGCCAGCAGCCTAGGACAGGGACCGACCTTACTTCGGGGCTACACCTTC
TRBV14	.	.	TRBJ2-7	CASSHRGHLAEQYF	TGTGCCAGCAGCCACCGGGGACATTTGGCCGAGCAGTACTTC
TRBV11-2	.	.	TRBJ2-7	CASSLDRISSYEQYF	TGTGCCAGCAGCTTAGATCGCATCAGTTCCTACGAGCAGTACTTC
TRBV6-5	.	.	TRBJ1-5	CASSYNQFNQPQHF	TGTGCCAGCAGTTACAACCAGTTTAATCAGCCCCAGCATTTT
TRBV7-3	TRBD1	.	TRBJ1-2	CASSSQPGTGQRFRGYTF	TGTGCCAGCAGCTCCCAACCCGGGACAGGTCAGAGGTTCCGTGGCTACACCTTC
TRBV4-3	.	.	TRBJ1-2	CASSQGFEQGTAYGYTF	TGCGCCAGCAGCCAAGGCTTTGAACAGGGCACGGCCTATGGCTACACCTTC
TRBV5-1	TRBD2	.	TRBJ2-5	CASSSGAGEGQETQYF	TGCGCCAGCAGCTCGGGAGCGGGAGAGGGACAAGAGACCCAGTACTTC
TRBV3-1/TRBV3-2	TRBD2	.	TRBJ2-2	CASSLRGGGGELFF	TGTGCCAGCAGCCTCCGCGGGGGGGGCGGGGAGCTGTTTTTT
TRBV7-2	TRBD2	.	TRBJ2-2	CASTVTSGRATGELFF	TGTGCCAGCACCGTCACTAGCGGGAGGGCCACCGGGGAGCTGTTTTTT
TRBV6-1	.	.	TRBJ2-2	CASSGSTGIRNTGELFF	TGTGCCAGCAGTGGTTCTACAGGGATAAGGAACACCGGGGAGCTGTTTTTT
TRBV28	TRBD2	.	TRBJ2-7	CASSVTRGGTYEQYF	TGTGCCAGCAGTGTAACCCGCGGGGGAACCTACGAGCAGTACTTC
TRBV11-3	TRBD2	.	TRBJ2-5	CASSPREGGRETQYF	TGTGCCAGCAGCCCGCGGGAGGGGGGCCGGGAGACCCAGTACTTC
TRBV5-1	TRBD2	.	TRBJ2-7	CASSWGTSGSMGYEQYF	TGCGCCAGCAGCTGGGGGACTAGCGGGAGTATGGGCTACGAGCAGTACTTC
TRBV14	.	.	TRBJ1-5	CASSRGGGRGDQPQHF	TGTGCCAGCAGCCGGGGGGGTGGCAGGGGCGATCAGCCCCAGCATTTT
TRBV11-2	TRBD2	.	TRBJ2-3	CASSLTRLAGRSGTDTQYF	TGTGCCAGCAGCTTAACGAGACTAGCGGGGAGAAGTGGCACAGATACGCAGTATTTT